The 21 T cell receptor beta chains in this list originate from one sample, sequenced in a study of shared clonotypes between healthy human individuals. Here immunoSEQ multiplex PCR was the method, and the copy in TCRdb shows in-frame clones only, minus some. The sample includes nearly 1 million clones, approximately 80% seen only once; the top ten take around 1.4%. Source material: memory CD4+ T cells sorted from blood. The subset is: CD45RA-negative fraction. The source is a man between 18 and 29 years old in good health.

This clone was counted between two and nine times. The V gene is TRBV5-4, the J gene TRBJ2-1, with D possibly being TRBD2 (6 bases). From germline, CDR1 is SGHNT and CDR2 YYREEE (reference sequence). The CDR3 consists of 15 residues. V was shortened by 4 bases and J by 8 bases, with 19 bases between the two germline ends. For the CDR3, the DNA is TGTGCCAGCAGCCGTGGGGGGACCCGCGGGGATGAGCAGTTCTTC. Protein sequence: CASSRGGTRGDEQFF.

This clone has a handful of counts. J is TRBJ1-4 and V is TRBV28; TRBD1 agrees at 10 bases. CDR1 and CDR2 (germline): MDHEN, SYDVKM. The CDR3 length is 13 residues. In nucleotides, the CDR3 is TGTGGGACCGGGACAGGGGCTATCCTGGAACTGTTTTTT. This encodes CGTGTGAILELFF.

This chain joins TRBV7-2 and TRBJ2-5; 7 nucleotides align to TRBD2. The germline V gene has CDR1 SGHTA and CDR2 FQGNSA. There are 16 residues in the CDR3. Trimming cost V 3 bases and J 5 bases; bases outside gene matches: 12. As DNA, the CDR3 is TGTGCCAGCAGCTTCACCGGGAGGATAGTAACGGAGACCCAGTACTTC. It encodes CASSFTGRIVTETQYF.

The chain recombines TRBV19 with TRBJ1-4; 9 positions match TRBD1. The CDR3 is 13 amino acids. J gave up 11 bases and V 5 bases, and 6 bases lay outside the gene matches. Germline loops: CDR1 LNHDA, CDR2 SQIVND (reference sequence). The CDR3 reads CASSGDRATKLFF. The CDR3 coding sequence is TGTGCCAGTAGTGGGGACAGGGCGACGAAACTGTTTTTT. Full variable domain (missing parts from reference TRBV19 and TRBJ1-4): DGGITQSPKYLFRKEGQNVTLSCEQNLNHDAMYWYRQDPGQGLRLIYYSQIVNDFQKGDIAEGYSVSREKKESFPLTVTSAQKNPTAFYLCASSGDRATKLFFGSGTQLSVL.

The rearrangement uses TRBV21-1 and TRBJ1-5; TRBD1, the table's D call, lacks a check against the DNA. TRBV21-1 is an annotated pseudogene. The CDR3 runs 15 residues. CDR3 sequence (DNA): TGTGCCAGCAGCACCCGACAGGGGAGCGATCAGCCCCAGCATTTT. The encoded protein is CASSTRQGSDQPQHF.

The chain couples TRBV4-1 to TRBJ2-1, with TRBD2 matching over 12 bases. V was pared by 4 bases and J by 7 bases, with 5 bases of the junction left unmatched. Germline V gene sequence: CDR1 MGHRA, CDR2 YSYEKL. This CDR3 has 15 amino acids. DNA of the CDR3: TGCGCCAGCAGCCTCCTAGGACTAGCGGGAAATGAGCAGTTCTTC. Protein product: CASSLLGLAGNEQFF.

With respect to this clone: In the same sample, other DNA sequences code for this CDR3. The V call is TRBV30, the J call TRBJ1-6; 7 positions agree with TRBD1. Germline CDR1 and CDR2: GTSNPN and SVGIG (reference sequence). V was clipped by 4 bases and J by 4 bases; unmatched bases: 1. There are 13 residues in the CDR3. The CDR3 is CAWTGQYNSPLHF. CDR3 DNA: TGTGCCTGGACGGGACAGTATAATTCACCCCTCCACTTT.

The V and J genes are TRBV19 and TRBJ2-7, with D maybe TRBD2 (5 bases). The CDR3 totals 14 residues. Trimming pared 2 bases from V and 3 bases from J, leaving 11 bases between. Germline assignment: CDR1 LNHDA and CDR2 SQIVND (reference sequence). CDR3 amino acids: CASSISGINYEQYF. The CDR3 DNA reads TGTGCCAGTAGTATATCGGGGATCAACTACGAGCAGTACTTC.

The J gene is TRBJ1-1, the V gene TRBV28; 7 bases match TRBD1. The CDR3 is 14 amino acids. V lost 6 bases and J lost 4; bases outside the gene matches: 8. Germline V CDR1 and CDR2: MDHEN, SYDVKM. DNA of the CDR3: TGTGCCAGCAGCTTGACAGGGAGAGGCACTGAAGCTTTCTTT. It codes for CASSLTGRGTEAFF.

This clone has only a few counts. This chain joins TRBV28 and TRBJ1-5, with D tentatively TRBD1 (5 bases). Germline V gene lookup returns CDR1 MDHEN and CDR2 SYDVKM. This CDR3 has 14 amino acids. V was shortened by 1 base and J by 8 bases, with 12 bases between the two germline ends. CDR3 loop: CASSLSGSKEPQHF. In nucleotides, the CDR3 is TGTGCCAGCAGTTTATCAGGGAGTAAGGAGCCCCAGCATTTT.

The rearrangement links TRBV15 to TRBJ1-1; TRBD1 is a possible D gene (6 bases). The CDR3 loop spans 14 amino acids. Germline V CDR1 and CDR2: LNHNV, YYDKDF (reference sequence). The V gene lost 0 bases and the J gene lost 5 bases, with 10 bases spanning the gap. This CDR3 reads CATSRDRTATEAFF. The CDR3 DNA is TGTGCCACCAGCAGAGACAGGACAGCTACTGAAGCTTTCTTT.

The J gene is TRBJ1-2, the V gene TRBV2; D is possibly TRBD1 (5 bases). The CDR3 covers 16 residues. Germline lookup yields CDR1 SNHLY and CDR2 FYNNEI. Trimming cost V 2 bases and J 2 bases, with 15 bases left between them. The CDR3 DNA reads TGTGCCAGCAGTGAATCTATGGGGCTAGGGAACTATGGCTACACCTTC. Translation: CASSESMGLGNYGYTF.

This chain joins TRBV11-2 and TRBJ2-3; 8 bases match TRBD1. Germline assignment: CDR1 SGHAT and CDR2 FQNNGV. Trimming cost V 3 bases and J 3 bases; bases outside gene matches: 2. The CDR3 is made up of 14 amino acids. CDR3 in amino acids: CASSFNRGTDTQYF. CDR3 sequence (DNA): TGTGCCAGCAGCTTTAACAGGGGGACAGATACGCAGTATTTT.

A single count supports this clone. The V call is TRBV5-4, the J call TRBJ2-2, with 8 bases fitting TRBD2. CDR1 is SGHNT, CDR2 YYREEE, per germline (reference sequence). This CDR3 has 16 residues. The junction had 7 bases not matched to a gene; V was cut back by 4 bases and J by 2 bases. CDR3 sequence: CASSGKRGPNTGELFF. As DNA, the CDR3 is TGTGCCAGCAGCGGAAAGCGGGGGCCAAACACCGGGGAGCTGTTTTTT.

V is TRBV6-1 and J is TRBJ2-3, with D maybe TRBD1 (6 bases). This CDR3 comprises 14 residues. Trimming left V 6 bases short and J 2 bases short, with 12 bases between. Per the germline V gene, CDR1 is MNHNS and CDR2 is SASEGT. As DNA, the CDR3 is TGTGCCAGCAGACCAGGGGCGAACACAGATACGCAGTATTTT. Translation: CASRPGANTDTQYF.

This clone appeared a few times. The chain carries TRBV27 and TRBJ2-7; D is undetermined. CDR3 length: 15 amino acids. Germline CDR1 and CDR2: MNHEY and SMNVEV (reference sequence). With 2 bases removed from V and 0 bases from J, the gap between germline ends came to 11 bases. The CDR3 here is CASSLGEEFSYEQYF. The DNA of the CDR3 is TGTGCCAGCAGTTTAGGCGAGGAGTTCTCCTACGAGCAGTACTTC.

This clone was picked up a small number of times. The same CDR3 also results from other DNA sequences found in this sample. The V call is TRBV5-1, the J call TRBJ2-3; the D gene is possibly TRBD2 (7 bases). CDR1 and CDR2 from the germline V gene are SGHRS and YFSETQ. V lost 0 bases to trimming and J lost 2 bases, with 10 bases between them. This CDR3 spans 15 amino acids. The CDR3 spells CASSLVGGATDTQYF. The CDR3 nucleotides are TGCGCCAGCAGCTTGGTAGGGGGGGCCACAGATACGCAGTATTTT.

The V and J genes are TRBV30 and TRBJ1-5, with D hard to call. Trimming cost V 2 bases and J 6 bases, with 8 bases left between them. The CDR3 has 12 residues. The germline gives CDR1 GTSNPN, CDR2 SVGIG (reference sequence). The DNA of the CDR3 is TGTGCCTGGAGTACTGGAGGTCAGCCCCAGCATTTT. Protein product: CAWSTGGQPQHF.

CDR3 loop: CASVLAGVHEQYF. The DNA of the CDR3 is TGTGCCAGCGTCCTAGCGGGAGTCCACGAGCAGTACTTC. J is TRBJ2-7 and V is TRBV2; 10 bases match TRBD2. V dropped 8 bases and J dropped 5; count of bases not matched to a gene: 6. CDR3 size: 13 residues. Germline CDR1 SNHLY, CDR2 FYNNEI.

This clone was seen more than once but under ten times. The chain is built from TRBV2 and TRBJ2-5; 7 bases line up with TRBD1. The V gene end was trimmed by 3 bases and the J gene end by 7 bases; junction bases not matched to a gene: 11. The CDR3 loop spans 15 amino acids. In germline, CDR1 is SNHLY, CDR2 FYNNEI. Here the CDR3 reads CASSEPAGGIATQYF. CDR3 sequence (DNA): TGTGCCAGCAGTGAGCCGGCAGGGGGTATAGCGACCCAGTACTTC. The complete variable domain, with remaining parts taken from reference TRBV2 and TRBJ2-5, reads EPEVTQTPSHQVTQMGQEVILRCVPISNHLYFYWYRQILGQKVEFLVSFYNNEISEKSEIFDDQFSVERPDGSNFTLKIRSTKLEDSAMYFCASSEPAGGIATQYFGPGTRLLVL.

The V gene is TRBV20-1, the J gene TRBJ1-1; D unclear. Germline CDR1 reads DFQATT; CDR2 reads SNEGSKA (reference sequence). V gave up 1 base and J gave up 11 bases, with 11 bases separating them. CDR3 length equals 11 residues. The CDR3, as DNA: TGCAGTGCTAGAGGACTACCGCAGGCTTTCTTT. It codes for CSARGLPQAFF.